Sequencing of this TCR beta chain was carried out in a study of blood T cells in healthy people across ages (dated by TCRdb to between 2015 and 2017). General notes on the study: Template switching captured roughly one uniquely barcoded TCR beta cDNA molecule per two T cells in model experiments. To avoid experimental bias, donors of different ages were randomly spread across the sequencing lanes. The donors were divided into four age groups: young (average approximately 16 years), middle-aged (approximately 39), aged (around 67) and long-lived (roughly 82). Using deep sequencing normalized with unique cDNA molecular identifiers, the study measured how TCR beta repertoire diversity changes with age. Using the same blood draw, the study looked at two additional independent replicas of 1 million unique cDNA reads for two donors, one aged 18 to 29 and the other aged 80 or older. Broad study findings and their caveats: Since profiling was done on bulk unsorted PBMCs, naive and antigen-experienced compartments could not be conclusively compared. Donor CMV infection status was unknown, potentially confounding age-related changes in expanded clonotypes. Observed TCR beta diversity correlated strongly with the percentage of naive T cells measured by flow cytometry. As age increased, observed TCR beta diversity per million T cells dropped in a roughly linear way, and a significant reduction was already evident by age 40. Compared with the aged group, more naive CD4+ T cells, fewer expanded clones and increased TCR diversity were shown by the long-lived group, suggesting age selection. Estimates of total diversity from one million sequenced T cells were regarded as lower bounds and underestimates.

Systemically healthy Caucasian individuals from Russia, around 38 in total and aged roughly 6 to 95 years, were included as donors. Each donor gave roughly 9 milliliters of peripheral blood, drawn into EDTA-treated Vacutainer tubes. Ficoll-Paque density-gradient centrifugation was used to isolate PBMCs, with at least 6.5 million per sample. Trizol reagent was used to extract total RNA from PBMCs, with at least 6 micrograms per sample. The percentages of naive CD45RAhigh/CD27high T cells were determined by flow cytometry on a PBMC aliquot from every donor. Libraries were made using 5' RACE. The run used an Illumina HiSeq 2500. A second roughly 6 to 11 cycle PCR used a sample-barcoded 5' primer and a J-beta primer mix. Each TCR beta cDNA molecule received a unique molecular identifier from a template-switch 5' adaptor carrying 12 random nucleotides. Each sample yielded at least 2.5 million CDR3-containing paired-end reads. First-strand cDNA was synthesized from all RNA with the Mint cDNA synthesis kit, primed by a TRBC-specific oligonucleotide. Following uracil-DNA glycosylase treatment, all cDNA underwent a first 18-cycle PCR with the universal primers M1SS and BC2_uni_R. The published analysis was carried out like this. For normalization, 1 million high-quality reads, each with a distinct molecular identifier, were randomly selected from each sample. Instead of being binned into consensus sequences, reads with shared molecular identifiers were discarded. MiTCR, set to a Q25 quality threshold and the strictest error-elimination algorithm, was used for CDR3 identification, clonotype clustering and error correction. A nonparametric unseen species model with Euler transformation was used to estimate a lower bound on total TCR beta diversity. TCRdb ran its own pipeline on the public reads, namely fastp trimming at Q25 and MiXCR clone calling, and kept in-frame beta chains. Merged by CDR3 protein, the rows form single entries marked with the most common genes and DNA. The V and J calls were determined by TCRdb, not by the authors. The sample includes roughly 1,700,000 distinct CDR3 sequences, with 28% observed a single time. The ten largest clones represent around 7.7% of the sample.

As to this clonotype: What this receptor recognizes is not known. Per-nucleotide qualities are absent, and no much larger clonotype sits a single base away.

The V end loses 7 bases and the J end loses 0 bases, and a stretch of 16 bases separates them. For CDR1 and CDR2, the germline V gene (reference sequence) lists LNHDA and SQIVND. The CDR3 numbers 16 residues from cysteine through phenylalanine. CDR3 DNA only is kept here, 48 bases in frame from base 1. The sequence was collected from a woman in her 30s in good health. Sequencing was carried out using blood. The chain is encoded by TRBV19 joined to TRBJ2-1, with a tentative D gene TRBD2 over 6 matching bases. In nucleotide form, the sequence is TGTGCCAGTAACGCCCAAGCGGGCTTCTCCTACAATGAGCAGTTCTTC. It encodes CASNAQAGFSYNEQFF.